A selection of T cell receptor beta chains follows, all from one sample in a study of control samples from healthy donors and cancer patients. Sequenced by immunoSEQ multiplex PCR; TCRdb stores in-frame clones only, minus some. This table holds about 90,000 clones, approximately 90% found once. The sample was blood. These receptors originate from a woman between 18 and 29 years old in good health. Both conserved end residues are part of each CDR3. D genes are given only for firm matches. Rows give clone size only sometimes, using once, few, many, or a class for an expanded clone.

v_call	j_call	d_call	clone_size	cdr3_length	cdr3_aa	cdr3_nt
TRBV3-1/TRBV3-2	TRBJ1-2	NA	NA	16	CASSQDIARANYGYTF	TGTGCCAGCAGCCAAGATATTGCAAGGGCCAACTATGGCTACACCTTC
TRBV2	TRBJ2-2	TRBD1	once	14	CASKGQGNTGELFF	TGTGCCAGCAAGGGACAGGGAAACACCGGGGAGCTGTTTTTT
TRBV27	TRBJ2-1	TRBD2	NA	16	CASSPVPGGANNEQFF	TGTGCCAGCAGCCCCGTTCCCGGGGGGGCGAACAATGAGCAGTTCTTC
TRBV24-1	TRBJ1-2	NA	NA	16	CATSDRYTDPNYGYTF	TGTGCCACCAGTGACAGATACACGGACCCTAACTATGGCTACACCTTC
TRBV6-5	TRBJ1-1	NA	NA	15	CANTGSGQFFAEAFF	TGTGCCAACACCGGTTCCGGACAGTTTTTTGCTGAAGCTTTCTTT
TRBV10-3	TRBJ1-6	NA	NA	15	CAISFDRNYNSPLHF	TGTGCCATCAGTTTCGACAGAAACTATAATTCACCCCTCCACTTT
TRBV6-5	TRBJ2-1	NA	NA	15	CASKVGGLRLNEQFF	TGTGCCAGCAAAGTCGGGGGACTTCGCCTTAATGAGCAGTTCTTC
TRBV5-5	TRBJ1-1	TRBD1	NA	15	CASSSLGGGVSEAFF	TGTGCCAGCAGCTCCCTGGGAGGGGGCGTATCTGAAGCTTTCTTT
TRBV10-3	TRBJ1-2	TRBD1	NA	15	CAISDPTGGFRGYTF	TGTGCCATCAGTGACCCGACAGGGGGCTTTCGTGGCTACACCTTC
TRBV6-6	TRBJ1-5	NA	NA	14	CASSSGRPNQPQHF	TGTGCCAGCAGTTCTGGCAGACCCAATCAGCCCCAGCATTTT
TRBV5-1	TRBJ2-5	NA	NA	15	CASSLLGGLKETQYF	TGCGCCAGCAGCTTGTTGGGGGGTCTGAAAGAGACCCAGTACTTC
TRBV7-9	TRBJ1-1	NA	NA	13	CASREGAYTEAFF	TGTGCCAGCAGGGAAGGGGCGTACACTGAAGCTTTCTTT
TRBV5-1	TRBJ1-1	NA	NA	15	CATRNATGSLTEAFF	TGCGCCACCAGAAATGCTACAGGGAGTCTCACTGAAGCTTTCTTT
TRBV6-6	TRBJ2-1	NA	NA	20	CASSPITPSRGPRSYNEQFF	TGTGCCAGCAGTCCAATTACCCCCAGCCGGGGGCCCCGCTCCTACAATGAGCAGTTCTTC
TRBV6-4	TRBJ2-1	NA	NA	15	CASSAQNGQLGEQFF	TGTGCCAGCAGTGCCCAGAATGGCCAGTTGGGTGAGCAGTTCTTC
TRBV3-1/TRBV3-2	TRBJ1-1	NA	NA	16	CASSQSRQGPNTEAFF	TGTGCCAGCAGCCAAAGTCGCCAGGGGCCGAACACTGAAGCTTTCTTT
TRBV12-3/TRBV12-4	TRBJ2-2	NA	NA	13	CASSLRVGGELFF	TGTGCCAGCAGTCTCCGGGTAGGCGGGGAGCTGTTTTTT
TRBV5-4	TRBJ2-1	TRBD2	few	17	CASSSRTSGGARNEQFF	TGTGCCAGCAGCTCCAGGACTAGCGGGGGGGCCAGGAATGAGCAGTTCTTC
TRBV15	TRBJ1-2	NA	NA	16	CATSRALQGATYGYTF	TGTGCTACCAGCAGAGCCCTACAGGGAGCGACCTATGGCTACACCTTC
TRBV5-1	TRBJ1-1	NA	NA	14	CASSRDLMNTEAFF	TGCGCCAGCAGCCGGGATCTCATGAACACTGAAGCTTTCTTT
TRBV12-3/TRBV12-4	TRBJ1-1	NA	NA	12	CAAQQGATEAFF	TGTGCCGCCCAACAGGGTGCGACTGAAGCTTTCTTT
TRBV24-1	TRBJ1-2	NA	NA	13	CATSEGTGKGYTF	TGTGCCACCAGTGAGGGCACAGGGAAAGGCTACACCTTC
TRBV12-3/TRBV12-4	TRBJ1-4	NA	NA	13	CASSLGVGEKLFF	TGTGCCAGCAGTTTAGGGGTGGGTGAAAAACTGTTTTTT
TRBV7-9	TRBJ1-4	NA	NA	15	CASTTSGGTEEKLFF	TGTGCCAGCACTACCAGCGGGGGGACTGAGGAAAAACTGTTTTTT